One sample yielded the 18 T cell receptor beta chains listed below, sequenced in a study of blood T cells in healthy people across ages. A J-beta primer mix and a sample-barcoded 5' primer were used in a second PCR of roughly 6 to 12 cycles. TCRdb independently ran MiXCR on the 5' RACE reads; one entry per CDR3 protein. This sample yields roughly 700,000 distinct CDR3 sequences, of which about a third are seen a single time; 15% belongs to the top ten. The sample was blood. Receptor source: a woman older than 75 in good health.

The chain links TRBV3-1 to TRBJ1-2; possibly TRBD1 for D (6 bases). Germline lookup yields CDR1 LGHDT and CDR2 YNNKEL (reference sequence). V lost 4 bases and J 4 bases, leaving 13 bases between the germline ends. The CDR3 has 14 residues. In DNA, the CDR3 is TGTGCCAGCAGCCTCCCCGGGACAACCTATGGCTACACCTTC. Protein product: CASSLPGTTYGYTF.

This sequence joins TRBV9 and TRBJ2-7, with D possibly matching TRBD2 (6 bases). V was shortened by 6 bases and J by 7 bases, with 14 bases between the two germline ends. From germline, CDR1 is SGDLS and CDR2 YYNGEE. This CDR3 has 12 amino acids. CDR3 in amino acids: CASNRGGGEQYF. The CDR3, as DNA: TGTGCCAGCAACAGAGGTGGGGGGGAGCAGTACTTC.

Many counts were recorded for this clonotype. J is TRBJ1-2 and V is TRBV28, with no clear D. This CDR3 spans 13 amino acids. V was shortened by 6 bases and J by 4 bases, with 12 bases between the two germline ends. In germline, CDR1 is MDHEN, CDR2 SYDVKM. The CDR3 region has the DNA TGTGCCAGCAGGGGCGGGCAGGTCTATGGCTACACCTTC. Translated, it gives CASRGGQVYGYTF.

The rearrangement uses TRBV12-3 or TRBV12-4 and TRBJ2-3, with D uncertain. The CDR3 loop spans 15 amino acids. V lost 2 bases to trimming and J lost 2 bases, with 11 bases between them. The CDR3 loop is CASSLSGYITDTQYF. In DNA, the CDR3 is TGTGCCAGCAGTTTATCCGGCTACATCACAGATACGCAGTATTTT.

This sequence joins TRBV20-1 and TRBJ1-2; tentatively, D is TRBD1 (5 bases). The ends were cut back, 4 bases at V and 4 bases at J, with 16 bases in the middle. Germline V CDR1 and CDR2: DFQATT, SNEGSKA (reference sequence). CDR3 length equals 14 residues. The DNA of the CDR3 is TGCAGTGCTACTTCGGGGCTTTCGGGCTATGGCTACACCTTC. Amino acid sequence: CSATSGLSGYGYTF.

This clonotype appeared a few times. A much larger clonotype is one base distant, so this may be a read error. The gene calls are TRBV7-2 and TRBJ2-7, with D perhaps TRBD2 (5 bases). V was trimmed by 4 bases and J by 7 bases, leaving 14 bases between them. Germline CDR1 is SGHTA and CDR2 is FQGNSA. There are 13 residues in the CDR3. CDR3 DNA sequence: TGTGCCAGCAGCTGGAGGACTTTTCATGAGCAGTACTTC. Protein sequence: CASSWRTFHEQYF.

This clonotype was found many times. V and J are TRBV29-1 and TRBJ2-5; no firm D call. Trimming stripped 4 bases from V and 5 bases from J, with 11 bases between. This CDR3 has 12 residues. Germline CDR1 and CDR2: SQVTM and ANQGSEA. The CDR3 reads CSVGAQWETQYF. The DNA for the CDR3 is TGCAGCGTTGGAGCCCAGTGGGAGACCCAGTACTTC. The variable domain in full, completed from reference TRBV29-1 and TRBJ2-5, reads SAVISQKPSRDICQRGTSLTIQCQVDSQVTMMFWYRQQPGQSLTLIATANQGSEATYESGFVIDKFPISRPNLTFSTLTVSNMSPEDSSIYLCSVGAQWETQYFGPGTRLLVL.

Comment on this clonotype: A much larger clonotype is one base distant, so this may be a read error. V usage is TRBV6-1 and J usage is TRBJ2-7, with D tentatively TRBD1 (5 bases). The germline V gene encodes CDR1 MNHNS and CDR2 SASEGT. Trimming took off 7 bases at V and 7 bases at J, with 20 bases between the two ends. The CDR3 contains 14 residues. CDR3 in DNA: TGTGCCAGCAATGTCGGCAGGGCCTACAATGAGCAGTACTTC. Translation gives CASNVGRAYNEQYF.

This chain joins TRBV5-1 and TRBJ2-3; possibly TRBD1 for D (6 bases). V was cut by 4 bases and J by 3 bases, with 15 bases left in between. The CDR3 runs to 15 residues. CDR1 and CDR2 (germline): SGHRS, YFSETQ. The CDR3 spells CASSGISDSTDTQYF. The DNA for the CDR3 is TGCGCCAGCAGCGGGATTTCGGACAGTACAGATACGCAGTATTTT.

J is TRBJ1-1 and V is TRBV7-9, with D unresolved. With 3 bases removed from V and 6 bases from J, the gap between germline ends came to 17 bases. This CDR3 is 15 amino acids long. The germline V gene encodes CDR1 SEHNR and CDR2 FQNEAQ (reference sequence). In DNA form, the CDR3 reads TGTGCCAGCAGCTTGGGTCTACCGGTTTGGGCTGAAGCTTTCTTT. The encoded protein is CASSLGLPVWAEAFF. Complete variable domain (other parts from reference TRBV7-9 and TRBJ1-1): DTGVSQNPRHKITKRGQNVTFRCDPISEHNRLYWYRQTLGQGPEFLTYFQNEAQLEKSRLLSDRFSAERPKGSFSTLEIQRTEQGDSAMYLCASSLGLPVWAEAFFGQGTRLTVV.

This clonotype was detected only once. The J gene is TRBJ1-5, the V gene TRBV12-3 or TRBV12-4; D ambiguous. This CDR3 contains 15 residues. Trimming stripped 2 bases from V and 2 bases from J, with 10 bases between. The CDR3 reads CASSLTFSGNQPQHF. The DNA for the CDR3 is TGTGCCAGCAGTTTAACTTTCAGCGGCAATCAGCCCCAGCATTTT.

This clonotype was counted between two and nine times. V is TRBV24-1 and J is TRBJ2-5, with 11 nucleotides matching TRBD1. J lost 4 bases, V lost 3 bases, and 6 bases had no gene match. Germline CDR1 and CDR2: KGHDR and SFDVKD. The CDR3 totals 16 residues. CDR3 sequence (DNA): TGTGCCACCAGTGATCCTGGGACAGGGGGAGGAGAGACCCAGTACTTC. This gives the protein CATSDPGTGGGETQYF.

The rearrangement joins TRBV7-2 to TRBJ2-2, with 8 bases that match TRBD2. This CDR3 comprises 16 residues. The germline CDR1 and CDR2 sequences are SGHTA and FQGNSA. Losses at the gene ends were 1 base for V and 0 bases for J; bases not matched to a gene: 1. CDR3 sequence: CASSLVAGPNTGELFF. The DNA of the CDR3 is TGTGCCAGCAGCTTAGTAGCGGGGCCGAACACCGGGGAGCTGTTTTTT.

This clonotype was counted only a few times. V and J are TRBV5-1 and TRBJ1-1; D remains ambiguous. Germline-derived CDR1 and CDR2 are SGHRS and YFSETQ. CDR3 length equals 15 residues. V dropped 0 bases and J dropped 1 base, with 10 bases sitting between them. The CDR3, as DNA: TGCGCCAGCAGCTTGGATTTGTCAACGAACACTGAAGCTTTCTTT. Amino acid sequence: CASSLDLSTNTEAFF.

This clonotype was recorded a few times. This could be a read error, since a much larger clone is one nucleotide away. This sequence joins TRBV5-4 and TRBJ2-1, with a weak D call TRBD2 (5 bases). Germline CDR1 reads SGHNT; CDR2 reads YYREEE (reference sequence). The CDR3 consists of 15 residues. The CDR3 sequence is CASSPATGSYNGQFF. The DNA for the CDR3 is TGTGCCAGCAGCCCTGCGACGGGATCCTACAATGGGCAGTTCTTC.

This clonotype occurred a few times. CDR3 amino acids: CAIKQGPYTGELFF. As DNA, the CDR3 is TGTGCCATCAAGCAGGGACCGTACACCGGGGAGCTGTTTTTT. The chain uses TRBV10-3 and TRBJ2-2; either TRBD1 or TRBD2 may supply D (5 bases each). Trimming removed 7 bases from V and 3 bases from J, with 12 bases in between. The CDR3 runs 14 residues. Germline loops: CDR1 ENHRY, CDR2 SYGVKD.

This clonotype has just a few counts. The CDR3 sequence: CSAYGTGRSPLHF. CDR3 in DNA: TGCAGTGCTTACGGGACAGGGCGCTCACCCCTCCACTTT. The chain employs TRBV20-1 and TRBJ1-6, with 9 positions matching TRBD1. Unmatched junction bases numbered 6, after V lost 5 bases and J lost 10 bases. The CDR3 length is 13 residues. CDR1 DFQATT and CDR2 SNEGSKA come from the germline V gene (reference sequence).

Notes on this clonotype: Possible read error: a much larger clone is one base away. The V and J genes are TRBV29-1 and TRBJ2-1; D ambiguous. The germline V gene has CDR1 SQVTM and CDR2 ANQGSEA. The CDR3 contains 12 residues. The CDR3 DNA follows: TGCAGCGCTGAAGCTAACACCTATGAGCAGTTCTTC. Its protein product is CSAEANTYEQFF.